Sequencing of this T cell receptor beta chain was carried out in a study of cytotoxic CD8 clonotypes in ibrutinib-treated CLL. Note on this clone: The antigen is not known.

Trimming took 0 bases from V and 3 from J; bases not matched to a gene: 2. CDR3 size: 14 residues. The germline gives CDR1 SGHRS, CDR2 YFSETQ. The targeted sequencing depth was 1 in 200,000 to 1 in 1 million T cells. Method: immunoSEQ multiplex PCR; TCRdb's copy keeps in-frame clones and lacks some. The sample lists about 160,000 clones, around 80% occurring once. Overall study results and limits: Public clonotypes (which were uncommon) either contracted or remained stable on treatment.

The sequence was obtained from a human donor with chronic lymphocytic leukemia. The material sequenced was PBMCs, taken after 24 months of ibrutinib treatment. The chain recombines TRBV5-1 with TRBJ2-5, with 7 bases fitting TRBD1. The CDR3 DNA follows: TGCGCCAGCAGCTTGGCGGGGACAGAAGAGACCCAGTACTTC. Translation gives CASSLAGTEETQYF.